The next 21 T cell receptor beta chains were all read from a single sample in a study of T cell responses to AZD1222 COVID-19 vaccine. TCRdb's table, derived via immunoSEQ multiplex PCR, lists solely in-frame clones and lacks some. The sample includes about 76,000 clones, around nine tenths seen only once; the top ten take approximately 10%. Sequencing was performed on peripheral blood, taken on day 0 of AZD1222 vaccination. Every receptor here comes from an adult in good health.

The chain employs TRBV28 and TRBJ2-3; the D call may be TRBD1 or TRBD2 (5 bases each). Germline V gives CDR1 MDHEN, CDR2 SYDVKM. V lost 9 bases and J 5 bases, leaving 21 bases between the germline ends. The CDR3 is made up of 15 amino acids. DNA for the CDR3: TGTGCCAGGGGGGTCGGGATCCCCCAGGGAGATACGCAGTATTTT. Translating it yields CARGVGIPQGDTQYF.

V gene TRBV19 combines with J gene TRBJ1-1; 8 bases fit TRBD1. The CDR3 covers 15 residues. J was trimmed by 5 bases and V by 6 bases; bases with no gene match: 11. Germline-derived CDR1 and CDR2 are LNHDA and SQIVND (reference sequence). DNA for the CDR3: TGTGCCAGTAGACCTATCCAGGGGGCGCAAACTGAAGCTTTCTTT. It is translated as CASRPIQGAQTEAFF. Full variable domain (missing parts from reference TRBV19 and TRBJ1-1): DGGITQSPKYLFRKEGQNVTLSCEQNLNHDAMYWYRQDPGQGLRLIYYSQIVNDFQKGDIAEGYSVSREKKESFPLTVTSAQKNPTAFYLCASRPIQGAQTEAFFGQGTRLTVV.

This chain links TRBV19 with TRBJ2-7; D perhaps matches TRBD2 (7 bases). Trimming removed 5 bases at V and 2 bases at J, with 19 bases between. The germline CDR1 and CDR2 sequences are LNHDA and SQIVND (reference sequence). The CDR3 is 16 amino acids. The CDR3 coding sequence is TGTGCCAGTAGTCGAAAAGGGGGGGAGGCCGCCTACGAGCAGTACTTC. Its translation: CASSRKGGEAAYEQYF.

This sequence joins TRBV29-1 and TRBJ2-1; TRBD2 matches 9 bases. Germline V gene sequence: CDR1 SQVTM, CDR2 ANQGSEA. This CDR3 contains 14 residues. With V trimmed by 4 bases and J by 2 bases, 3 bases remained unmatched. CDR3 residues: CSVGLAGTYNEQFF. DNA of the CDR3: TGCAGCGTTGGGCTAGCGGGGACCTACAATGAGCAGTTCTTC.

The chain links TRBV3-1 (or the pseudogene TRBV3-2) to TRBJ2-7; 11 bases line up with TRBD2. Per germline, CDR1 LGHDT and CDR2 YNNKEL (reference sequence). The ends lost 2 bases at V and 4 bases at J; junction bases unmatched: 16. The CDR3 spans 19 residues. CDR3 DNA: TGTGCCAGCAGCCAAACAACGGGCTTTTCTAGCGGGAGGTCGTACGAGCAGTACTTC. As protein: CASSQTTGFSSGRSYEQYF.

The rearrangement uses TRBV3-1 (or the pseudogene TRBV3-2) and TRBJ1-1; a possible D gene is TRBD1 (5 bases). V lost 6 bases, J lost 8 bases, and 13 bases lay in between. The CDR3 is 12 residues long. The germline CDR1 and CDR2 sequences are LGHDT and YNNKEL (reference sequence). The CDR3 sequence: CASSQQVSEAFF. The CDR3 nucleotides read TGTGCCAGCAGTCAACAGGTCTCAGAAGCTTTCTTT.

This clone was recorded only once. This chain joins TRBV18 and TRBJ1-1; 8 positions match TRBD1. The length of the CDR3 is 16 residues. CDR1 KGHSH and CDR2 LQKENI come from the germline V gene. J gave up 4 bases and V 3 bases, and 10 bases lay outside the gene matches. The chain's CDR3 is CASSPWSGGTGTEAFF. The DNA of the CDR3 is TGTGCCAGCTCACCGTGGTCAGGGGGCACGGGCACTGAAGCTTTCTTT.

This chain links TRBV18 with TRBJ2-2, with D possibly being TRBD1 (6 bases). The V gene lost 1 base and the J gene lost 7 bases, with 13 bases spanning the gap. CDR1 and CDR2 from the germline V gene are KGHSH and LQKENI. This CDR3 spans 15 amino acids. The CDR3 region has the DNA TGTGCCAGCTCACCACAATTGCAGGGGAGCGGGGAGCTGTTTTTT. Translated, it gives CASSPQLQGSGELFF.

This chain joins TRBV5-4 and TRBJ2-2, with a tentative D call TRBD2 (7 bases). The V and J ends lost 0 bases and 5 bases respectively, with 14 bases between them. Germline CDR1 SGHNT, CDR2 YYREEE (reference sequence). The CDR3 runs 16 residues. The DNA of the CDR3 is TGTGCCAGCAGCTTGGTTGGGGGGGCGAGTACCGGGGAGCTGTTTTTT. It translates to CASSLVGGASTGELFF.

This clone was recorded only once. This chain links TRBV28 with TRBJ1-3; no firm D call. The germline gives CDR1 MDHEN, CDR2 SYDVKM. This CDR3 contains 12 residues. Trimming took off 6 bases at V and 7 bases at J, with 10 bases between the two ends. CDR3 sequence: CASSFPRNTIYF. The DNA for the CDR3 is TGTGCCAGCAGCTTCCCTAGGAACACCATATATTTT.

The V call is TRBV19, the J call TRBJ2-7; 9 bases match TRBD2. The CDR3 spans 14 residues. V lost 7 bases to trimming and J lost 3 bases; unmatched junction nucleotides: 7. Per the germline V gene, CDR1 is LNHDA and CDR2 is SQIVND (reference sequence). CDR3 bases: TGTGCCAGTACCCGCGGGAGGGCCCGCTACGAGCAGTACTTC. Encoded protein: CASTRGRARYEQYF.

The chain employs TRBV9 and TRBJ1-2, with D possibly TRBD1 on 5 matching bases. V was trimmed by 0 bases and J by 9 bases, leaving 15 bases between them. Germline CDR1 reads SGDLS; CDR2 reads YYNGEE. This CDR3 is 14 amino acids long. The CDR3 here is CASSVDRLDTSYTF. The CDR3 nucleotides read TGTGCCAGCAGCGTAGACCGGCTGGACACGAGCTACACCTTC.

V usage is TRBV2 and J usage is TRBJ1-3; D is ambiguous. V lost 7 bases and J 0 bases, leaving 10 bases between the germline ends. CDR3 size: 14 residues. Germline-derived CDR1 and CDR2 are SNHLY and FYNNEI. The CDR3, as DNA: TGTGCCAGCAAGTTAAAGAACTCTGGAAACACCATATATTTT. This codes for CASKLKNSGNTIYF.

The sample holds one count of this clone. The chain is built from TRBV19 and TRBJ1-2; 7 bases are a match to TRBD1. J was trimmed by 3 bases and V by 7 bases; bases with no gene match: 5. From germline, CDR1 is LNHDA and CDR2 SQIVND (reference sequence). The CDR3 spans 13 residues. CDR3 nucleotide sequence: TGTGCCAGTAAAGACAGGGCCGACTATGGCTACACCTTC. This gives the protein CASKDRADYGYTF.

This chain connects TRBV6-5 to TRBJ2-7; TRBD1 matches 8 bases. Germline loops: CDR1 MNHEY, CDR2 SVGAGI. With 5 bases clipped from V and 2 bases from J, the junction kept 8 bases outside the gene matches. This CDR3 spans 15 amino acids. In nucleotides, the CDR3 is TGTGCCAGCAGTAAGGACAGGGCTGACCCCTACGAGCAGTACTTC. Translated, it gives CASSKDRADPYEQYF.

The chain recombines TRBV6-5 with TRBJ1-2; TRBD1 aligns across 8 bases. The CDR3 is 14 residues long. Germline CDR1 reads MNHEY; CDR2 reads SVGAGI. V dropped 6 bases and J dropped 5; count of bases not matched to a gene: 8. CDR3 nucleotides: TGTGCCAGCAGGGATCAGGGGGCTTGGTATGGCTACACCTTC. This translates into CASRDQGAWYGYTF.

The gene calls are TRBV5-4 and TRBJ2-1, with TRBD1 matching 8 bases. Looked up from germline, CDR1 is SGHNT and CDR2 is YYREEE (reference sequence). This CDR3 region has 14 residues. V lost 6 bases and J lost 7; bases outside the gene matches: 9. Here the CDR3 DNA reads TGTGCCAGCATGGCCGGGACAGGTTGGAATGAGCAGTTCTTC. The encoded protein is CASMAGTGWNEQFF.

This chain connects TRBV7-2 to TRBJ1-2; TRBD1 agrees at 10 bases. CDR1 is SGHTA, CDR2 FQGNSA, per germline. The V segment lost 1 base and the J segment 5 bases; nucleotides outside the gene matches: 4. The CDR3 runs to 15 residues. The CDR3 region is CASSLEGTGVYGYTF. The CDR3 bases are TGTGCCAGCAGCTTAGAAGGGACAGGGGTATATGGCTACACCTTC.

The rearrangement links TRBV28 to TRBJ1-4; a weak D match, TRBD1 (6 bases). The CDR3 runs to 14 residues. Trimming left V 6 bases short and J 5 bases short, with 13 bases between. Germline-derived CDR1 and CDR2 are MDHEN and SYDVKM. The CDR3 spells CASSTSGDNEKLFF. CDR3 coding DNA: TGTGCCAGCAGCACCTCAGGGGACAATGAAAAACTGTTTTTT.

The rearrangement links TRBV24-1 to TRBJ2-3; the D gene is possibly TRBD2 (6 bases). The CDR3 is 16 amino acids. Germline values: CDR1 KGHDR, CDR2 SFDVKD. V lost 1 base, J lost 0 bases, and 10 bases lay in between. CDR3 DNA: TGTGCCACCAGTGATTTCAAGCGGGCTAGCACAGATACGCAGTATTTT. This encodes CATSDFKRASTDTQYF.

The chain joins TRBV12-3 or TRBV12-4 to TRBJ1-3; a possible D gene is TRBD1 (5 bases). The CDR3 is 12 residues long. Trimming took off 8 bases at V and 2 bases at J, with 7 bases between the two ends. The CDR3 is CASDSPGNTIYF. The CDR3, as DNA: TGTGCCAGCGACAGCCCTGGAAACACCATATATTTT.